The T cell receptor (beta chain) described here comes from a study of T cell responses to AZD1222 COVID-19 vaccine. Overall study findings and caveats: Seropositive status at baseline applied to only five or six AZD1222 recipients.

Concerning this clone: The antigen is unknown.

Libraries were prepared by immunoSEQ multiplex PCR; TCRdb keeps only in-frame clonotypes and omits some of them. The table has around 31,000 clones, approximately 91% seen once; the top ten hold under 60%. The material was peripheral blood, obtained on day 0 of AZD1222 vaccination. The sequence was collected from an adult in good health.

CDR3 in amino acids: CASSQVDRGNYGYTF. The CDR3 DNA follows: TGCGCCAGCAGCCAAGTGGACAGGGGTAACTATGGCTACACCTTC. This chain links TRBV4-1 with TRBJ1-2; TRBD1 matches at 9 bases. CDR1 and CDR2 (germline): MGHRA, YSYEKL. The junction had 1 base not matched to a gene; V was cut back by 1 base and J by 1 base. The CDR3 is 15 residues long.